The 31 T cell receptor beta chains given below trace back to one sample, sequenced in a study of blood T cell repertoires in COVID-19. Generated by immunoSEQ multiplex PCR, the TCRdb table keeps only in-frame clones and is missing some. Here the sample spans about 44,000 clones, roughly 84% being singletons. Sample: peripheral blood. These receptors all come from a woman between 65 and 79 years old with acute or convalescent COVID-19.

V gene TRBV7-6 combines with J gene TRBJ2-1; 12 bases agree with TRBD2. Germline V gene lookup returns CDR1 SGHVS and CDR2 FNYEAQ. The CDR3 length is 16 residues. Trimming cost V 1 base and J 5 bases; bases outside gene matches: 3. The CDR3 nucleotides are TGTGCCAGCAGCTTAGGCGCTAGCGGGAGGGACAATGAGCAGTTCTTC. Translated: CASSLGASGRDNEQFF.

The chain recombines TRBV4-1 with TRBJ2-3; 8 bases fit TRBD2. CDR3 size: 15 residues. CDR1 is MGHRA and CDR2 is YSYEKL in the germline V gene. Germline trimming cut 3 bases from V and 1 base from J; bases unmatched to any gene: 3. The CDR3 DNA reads TGCGCCAGCAGCCAGCGGGAGGCGGGCACAGATACGCAGTATTTT. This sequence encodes CASSQREAGTDTQYF.

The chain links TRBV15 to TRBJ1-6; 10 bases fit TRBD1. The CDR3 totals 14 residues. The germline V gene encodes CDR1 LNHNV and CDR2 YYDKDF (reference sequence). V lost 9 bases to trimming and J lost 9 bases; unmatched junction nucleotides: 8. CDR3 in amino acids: CATTRQGAGSPLHF. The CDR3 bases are TGTGCCACGACTAGACAGGGGGCAGGTTCACCCCTCCACTTT.

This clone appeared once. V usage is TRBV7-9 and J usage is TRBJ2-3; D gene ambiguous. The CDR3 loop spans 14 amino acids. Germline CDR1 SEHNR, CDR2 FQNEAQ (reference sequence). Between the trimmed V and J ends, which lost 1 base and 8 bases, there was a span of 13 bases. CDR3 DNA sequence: TGTGCCAGCAGCTTAGGACCTCTCGGCGGTACGCAGTATTTT. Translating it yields CASSLGPLGGTQYF.

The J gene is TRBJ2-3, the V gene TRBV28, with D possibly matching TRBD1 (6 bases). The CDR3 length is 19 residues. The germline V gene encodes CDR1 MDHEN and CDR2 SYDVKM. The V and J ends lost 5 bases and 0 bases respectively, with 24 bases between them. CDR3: CASSHWEEQGKFSTDTQYF. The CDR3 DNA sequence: TGTGCCAGCAGTCACTGGGAAGAACAGGGAAAATTTAGCACAGATACGCAGTATTTT.

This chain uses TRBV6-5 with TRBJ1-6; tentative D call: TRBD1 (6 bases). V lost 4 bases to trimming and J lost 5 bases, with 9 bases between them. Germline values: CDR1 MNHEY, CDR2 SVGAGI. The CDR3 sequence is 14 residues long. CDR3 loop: CASSLSGDNSPLHF. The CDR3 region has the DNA TGTGCCAGCAGTTTATCAGGGGATAATTCACCCCTCCACTTT.

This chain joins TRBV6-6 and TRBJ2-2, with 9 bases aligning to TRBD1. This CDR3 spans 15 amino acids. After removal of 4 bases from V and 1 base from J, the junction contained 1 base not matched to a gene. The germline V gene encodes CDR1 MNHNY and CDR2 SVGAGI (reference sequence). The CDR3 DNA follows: TGTGCCAGCAGTTTGGGACAGGGGAACACCGGGGAGCTGTTTTTT. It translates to CASSLGQGNTGELFF.

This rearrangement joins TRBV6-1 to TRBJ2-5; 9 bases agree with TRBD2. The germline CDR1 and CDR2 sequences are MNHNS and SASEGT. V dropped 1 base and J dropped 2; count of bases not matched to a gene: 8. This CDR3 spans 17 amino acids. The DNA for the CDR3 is TGTGCCAGCAGTGAAGTCGTTCTGGGACTAGCACAAGAGACCCAGTACTTC. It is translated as CASSEVVLGLAQETQYF.

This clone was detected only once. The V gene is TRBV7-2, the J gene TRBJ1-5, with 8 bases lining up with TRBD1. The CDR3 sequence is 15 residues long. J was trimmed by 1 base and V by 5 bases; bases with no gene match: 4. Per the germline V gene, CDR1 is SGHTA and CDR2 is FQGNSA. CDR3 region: CASSLGQGSNQPQHF. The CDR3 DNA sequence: TGTGCCAGCAGCCTAGGACAGGGCAGCAATCAGCCCCAGCATTTT. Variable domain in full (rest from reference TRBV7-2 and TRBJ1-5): GAGVSQSPSNKVTEKGKDVELRCDPISGHTALYWYRQSLGQGLEFLIYFQGNSAPDKSGLPSDRFSAERTGGSVSTLTIQRTQQEDSAVYLCASSLGQGSNQPQHFGDGTRLSIL.

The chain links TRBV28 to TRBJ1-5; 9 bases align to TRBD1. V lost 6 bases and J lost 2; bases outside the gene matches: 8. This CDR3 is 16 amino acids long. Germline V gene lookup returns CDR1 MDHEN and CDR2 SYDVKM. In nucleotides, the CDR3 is TGTGCCAGCAGACCAGGGACAGGGTGGGGCAATCAGCCCCAGCATTTT. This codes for CASRPGTGWGNQPQHF.

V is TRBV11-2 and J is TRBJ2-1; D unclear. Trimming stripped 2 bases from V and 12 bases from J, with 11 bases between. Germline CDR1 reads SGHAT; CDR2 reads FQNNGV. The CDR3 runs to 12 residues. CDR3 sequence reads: CASSLLRNGQFF. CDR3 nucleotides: TGTGCCAGCAGCTTATTAAGAAACGGGCAGTTCTTC.

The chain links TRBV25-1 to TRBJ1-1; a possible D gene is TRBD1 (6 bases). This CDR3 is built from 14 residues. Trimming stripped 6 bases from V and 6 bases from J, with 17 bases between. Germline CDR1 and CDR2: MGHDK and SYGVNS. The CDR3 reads CASRGAAQGAEAFF. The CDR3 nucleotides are TGTGCCAGCAGGGGGGCGGCCCAAGGGGCTGAAGCTTTCTTT.

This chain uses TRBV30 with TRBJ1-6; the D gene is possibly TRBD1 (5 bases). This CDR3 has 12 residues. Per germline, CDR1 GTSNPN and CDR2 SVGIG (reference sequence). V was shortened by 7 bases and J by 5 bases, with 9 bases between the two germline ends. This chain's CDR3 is CASQGDNSPLHF. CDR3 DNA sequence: TGTGCCTCCCAGGGTGATAATTCACCCCTCCACTTT.

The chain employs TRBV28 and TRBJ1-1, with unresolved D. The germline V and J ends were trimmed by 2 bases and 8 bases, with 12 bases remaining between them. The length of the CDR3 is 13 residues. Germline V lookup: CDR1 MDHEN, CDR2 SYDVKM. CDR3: CASSLTWAFEAFF. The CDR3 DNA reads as TGTGCCAGCAGTTTAACTTGGGCCTTCGAAGCTTTCTTT.

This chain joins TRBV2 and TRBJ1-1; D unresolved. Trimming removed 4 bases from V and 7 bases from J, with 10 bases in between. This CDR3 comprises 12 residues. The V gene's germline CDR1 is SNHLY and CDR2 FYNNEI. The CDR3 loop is CASSVRRSEAFF. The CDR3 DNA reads TGTGCCAGCAGTGTTAGGAGAAGTGAAGCTTTCTTT.

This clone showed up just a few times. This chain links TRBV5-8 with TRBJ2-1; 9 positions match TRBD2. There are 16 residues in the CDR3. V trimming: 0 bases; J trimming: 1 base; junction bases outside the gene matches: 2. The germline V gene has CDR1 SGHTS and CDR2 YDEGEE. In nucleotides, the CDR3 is TGTGCCAGCAGCTTGGGCGGGGGGGCATCCTACAATGAGCAGTTCTTC. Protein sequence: CASSLGGGASYNEQFF.

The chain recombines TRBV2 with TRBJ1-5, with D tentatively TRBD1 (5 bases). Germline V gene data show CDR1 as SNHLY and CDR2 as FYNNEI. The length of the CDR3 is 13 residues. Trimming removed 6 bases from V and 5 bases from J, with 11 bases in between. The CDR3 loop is CASSGDSYQPQHF. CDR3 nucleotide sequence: TGTGCCAGCAGCGGGGACTCCTATCAGCCCCAGCATTTT.

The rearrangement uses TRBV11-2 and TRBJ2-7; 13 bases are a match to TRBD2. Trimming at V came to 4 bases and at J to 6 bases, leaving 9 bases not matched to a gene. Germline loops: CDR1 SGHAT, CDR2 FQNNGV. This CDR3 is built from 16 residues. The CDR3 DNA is TGTGCCAGCAGCTCGCATGCGACTAGCGGGAGGATCGAGCAGTACTTC. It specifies CASSSHATSGRIEQYF.

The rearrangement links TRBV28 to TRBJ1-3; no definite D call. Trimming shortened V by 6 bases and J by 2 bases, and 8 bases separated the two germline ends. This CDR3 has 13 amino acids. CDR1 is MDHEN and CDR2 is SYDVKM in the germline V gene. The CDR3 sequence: CASRPGAGNTIYF. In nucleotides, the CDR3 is TGTGCCAGCAGGCCGGGAGCTGGAAACACCATATATTTT.

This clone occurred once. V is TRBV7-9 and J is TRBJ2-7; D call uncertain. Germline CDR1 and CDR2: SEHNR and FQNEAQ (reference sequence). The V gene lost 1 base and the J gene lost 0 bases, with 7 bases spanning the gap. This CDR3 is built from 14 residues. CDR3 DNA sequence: TGTGCCAGCAGCTTAGGAGGCGGCTCCTACGAGCAGTACTTC. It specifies CASSLGGGSYEQYF.

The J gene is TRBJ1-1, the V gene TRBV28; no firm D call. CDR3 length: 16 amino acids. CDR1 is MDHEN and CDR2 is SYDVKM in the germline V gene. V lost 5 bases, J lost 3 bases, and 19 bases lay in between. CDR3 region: CASSPLGRVQYTEAFF. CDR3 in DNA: TGTGCCAGCAGTCCACTGGGTCGGGTTCAGTACACTGAAGCTTTCTTT.

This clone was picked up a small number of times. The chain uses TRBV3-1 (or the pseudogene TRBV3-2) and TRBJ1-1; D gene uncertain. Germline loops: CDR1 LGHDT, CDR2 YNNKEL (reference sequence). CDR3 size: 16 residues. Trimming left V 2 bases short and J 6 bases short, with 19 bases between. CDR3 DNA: TGTGCCAGCAGCCAAACAATCGGAGGGATTGGGCCTGAAGCTTTCTTT. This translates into CASSQTIGGIGPEAFF.

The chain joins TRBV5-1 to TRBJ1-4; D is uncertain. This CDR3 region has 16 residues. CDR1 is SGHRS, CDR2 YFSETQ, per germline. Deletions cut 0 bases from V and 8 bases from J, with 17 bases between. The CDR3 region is CASSLAVRAREEKLFF. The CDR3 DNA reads TGCGCCAGCAGCTTGGCCGTGAGGGCGCGCGAGGAAAAACTGTTTTTT.

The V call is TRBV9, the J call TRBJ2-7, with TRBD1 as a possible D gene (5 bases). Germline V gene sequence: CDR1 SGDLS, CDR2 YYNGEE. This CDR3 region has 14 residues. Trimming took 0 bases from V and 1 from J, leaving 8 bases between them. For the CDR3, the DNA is TGTGCCAGCAGCGTAGCCTACAGGTCCTACGAGCAGTACTTC. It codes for CASSVAYRSYEQYF.

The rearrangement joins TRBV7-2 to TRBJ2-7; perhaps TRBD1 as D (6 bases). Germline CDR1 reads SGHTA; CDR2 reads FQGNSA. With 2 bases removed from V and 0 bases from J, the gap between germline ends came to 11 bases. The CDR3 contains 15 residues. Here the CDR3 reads CASSLTGSGSYEQYF. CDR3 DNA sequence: TGTGCCAGCAGCTTAACAGGGTCGGGCTCCTACGAGCAGTACTTC. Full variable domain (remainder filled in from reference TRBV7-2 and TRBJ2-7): GAGVSQSPSNKVTEKGKDVELRCDPISGHTALYWYRQSLGQGLEFLIYFQGNSAPDKSGLPSDRFSAERTGGSVSTLTIQRTQQEDSAVYLCASSLTGSGSYEQYFGPGTRLTVT.

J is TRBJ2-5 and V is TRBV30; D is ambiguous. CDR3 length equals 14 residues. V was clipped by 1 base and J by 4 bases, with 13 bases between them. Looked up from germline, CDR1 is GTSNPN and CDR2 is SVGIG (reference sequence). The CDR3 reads CAWSGAPTPETQYF. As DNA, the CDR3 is TGTGCCTGGAGTGGGGCTCCAACCCCAGAGACCCAGTACTTC.

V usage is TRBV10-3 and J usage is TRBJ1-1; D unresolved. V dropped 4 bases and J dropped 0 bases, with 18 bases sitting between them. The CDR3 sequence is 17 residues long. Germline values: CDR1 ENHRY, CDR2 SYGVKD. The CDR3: CAISARMYDKMNTEAFF. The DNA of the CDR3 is TGTGCCATCAGTGCAAGGATGTATGACAAGATGAACACTGAAGCTTTCTTT.

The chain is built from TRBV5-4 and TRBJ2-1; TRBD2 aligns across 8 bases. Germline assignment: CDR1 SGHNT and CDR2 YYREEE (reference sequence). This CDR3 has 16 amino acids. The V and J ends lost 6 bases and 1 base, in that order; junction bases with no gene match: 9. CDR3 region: CASTPAGDRSYNEQFF. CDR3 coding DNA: TGTGCCAGCACCCCAGCGGGAGATAGATCCTACAATGAGCAGTTCTTC.

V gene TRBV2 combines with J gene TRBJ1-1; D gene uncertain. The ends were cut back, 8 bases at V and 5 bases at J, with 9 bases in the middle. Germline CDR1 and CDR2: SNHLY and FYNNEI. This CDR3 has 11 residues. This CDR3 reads CASSGETEAFF. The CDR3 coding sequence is TGTGCCAGCTCAGGTGAAACTGAAGCTTTCTTT. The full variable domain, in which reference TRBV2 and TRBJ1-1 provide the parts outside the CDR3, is EPEVTQTPSHQVTQMGQEVILRCVPISNHLYFYWYRQILGQKVEFLVSFYNNEISEKSEIFDDQFSVERPDGSNFTLKIRSTKLEDSAMYFCASSGETEAFFGQGTRLTVV.

In nucleotides, the CDR3 is TGTGCCAGCACCCTAACCGGGACTAGCGGGAGAGAGCAGTTCTTC. This encodes CASTLTGTSGREQFF. The chain uses TRBV3-1 (or the pseudogene TRBV3-2) and TRBJ2-1, with 14 nucleotides matching TRBD2. Trimming took 7 bases from V and 10 from J; bases not matched to a gene: 9. This CDR3 has 15 amino acids. Germline V gives CDR1 LGHDT, CDR2 YNNKEL (reference sequence).

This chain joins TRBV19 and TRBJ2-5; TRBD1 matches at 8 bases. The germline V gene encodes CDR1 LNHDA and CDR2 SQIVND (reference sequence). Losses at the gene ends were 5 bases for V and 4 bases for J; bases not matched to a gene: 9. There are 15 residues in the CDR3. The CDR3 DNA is TGTGCCAGTAGTGGACACTCAGGGGGCGGAGAGACCCAGTACTTC. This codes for CASSGHSGGGETQYF.